This T cell receptor (beta chain) was documented in a study of shared clonotypes between healthy human individuals. At the level of the study: Per-donor plates numbered three CD4 naive, three CD4 memory, two CD8 naive and one CD8 memory. Study-level findings and limits: As a rule, naive subsets had a larger estimated richness than memory subsets. Naive CD4 clonotypes were shared across a handful of donors at approximately 5.3%.

Per the germline V gene, CDR1 is SGHTA and CDR2 is FQGNSA. V lost 5 bases and J lost 2, with 13 bases in between. CDR3 size: 15 residues. This clone has only a few counts. What it binds is not known. Data came from immunoSEQ multiplex PCR; TCRdb stores just in-frame clones and leaves some out. The data show around 1,100,000 clones, around 77% seen once. This chain uses TRBV7-2 with TRBJ1-3; D gene ambiguous. Sequenced input: memory CD4+ T cells from PBMCs. Subset indicated: CD45RA-negative fraction. The receptor's source is a man between 18 and 35 years old in good health. Some clones in this sample may be carry-over from other donors' samples. CDR3 nucleotides: TGTGCCAGCAGCCTCGGTCCTGCGGCTGGAAACACCATATATTTT. This encodes CASSLGPAAGNTIYF.